A single sample is the source of the 27 T cell receptor beta chains below, sequenced in a study of molecular identifiers for immune sequencing clone quantification (dated by TCRdb to 2016 to 2019). Preparation of the library involved PCR. The sequencer was an Illumina HiSeq 4000. The public reads were reanalyzed by TCRdb: fastp trimming at Q25, MiXCR alignment, in-frame beta chains only. Every entry covers one CDR3 protein and lists the most common genes and DNA from its rows. The sample table lists around 89,000 distinct CDR3 sequences, roughly 20% of them with a count of one. Of the sample, about 0.85% falls within the top ten clones. Input material: naive CD8+ T cells from blood, with Jurkat cell RNA spiked in. The sample's cell subset or site, from its label and the paper: FACS-sorted CD8+CD4-CCR7+CD45RA+ naive T cells. The receptors originated from a human donor in good health. Some libraries in this study had Jurkat cell RNA spiked in.

The chain has TRBV4-3 and TRBJ1-3; no clear D gene. CDR1 LGHNA and CDR2 YSLEER come from the germline V gene. CDR3 size: 17 residues. Trimming removed 4 bases from V and 2 bases from J, with 18 bases in between. Here the CDR3 reads CASSRDPDGITGNTIYF. In nucleotides, the CDR3 is TGCGCCAGCAGCCGGGATCCTGACGGAATAACTGGAAACACCATATATTTT.

This clonotype was found many times. This chain joins TRBV4-3 and TRBJ1-4; 8 nucleotides match TRBD1. Losses at the gene ends were 3 bases for V and 7 bases for J; bases not matched to a gene: 10. Per the germline V gene, CDR1 is LGHNA and CDR2 is YSLEER. The CDR3 runs 16 residues. DNA of the CDR3: TGCGCCAGCAGCCATGAAACGCAGGGGGCCGGTGAAAAACTGTTTTTT. It yields the protein CASSHETQGAGEKLFF.

This clonotype was seen many times. The rearrangement links TRBV12-3 or TRBV12-4 to TRBJ2-7; a possible D gene is TRBD1 (6 bases). Trimming cost V 5 bases and J 6 bases, with 17 bases left between them. This CDR3 region has 14 residues. CDR3: CASSPRTELREQYF. CDR3 in DNA: TGTGCCAGCAGTCCACGGACAGAGCTTCGCGAGCAGTACTTC.

This clonotype has a count of ten or more. This chain uses TRBV6-1 with TRBJ2-1; D is perhaps TRBD1 or TRBD2 (5 bases each). Germline V CDR1 and CDR2: MNHNS, SASEGT. CDR3 size: 18 residues. V lost 4 bases to trimming and J lost 3 bases, with 22 bases between them. The chain's CDR3 is CASSGLGRLRTYYNEQFF. In DNA form, the CDR3 reads TGTGCCAGCAGTGGGTTGGGACGCCTGAGGACTTACTACAATGAGCAGTTCTTC.

This clonotype was picked up many times. The chain has TRBV30 and TRBJ2-2; D is perhaps TRBD1 (6 bases). V was pared by 0 bases and J by 6 bases, with 11 bases between. The CDR3 is 14 residues long. Per the germline V gene, CDR1 is GTSNPN and CDR2 is SVGIG (reference sequence). This chain's CDR3 is CAWSVMGAAGELFF. In DNA, the CDR3 is TGTGCCTGGAGTGTAATGGGGGCTGCCGGGGAGCTGTTTTTT.

This clonotype was detected many times. The chain has TRBV12-3 or TRBV12-4 and TRBJ1-1; a possible D gene is TRBD1 (6 bases). The CDR3 is 14 amino acids. V was trimmed by 8 bases and J by 4 bases, leaving 17 bases between them. The CDR3 loop reads CASGGWEGGTEAFF. In DNA, the CDR3 is TGTGCCAGCGGGGGGTGGGAAGGGGGCACTGAAGCTTTCTTT.

This clonotype was recorded many times. This rearrangement joins TRBV4-3 to TRBJ2-7; D remains unclear. The CDR3 runs 13 residues. V was cut by 0 bases and J by 4 bases, with 7 bases left in between. Per the germline V gene, CDR1 is LGHNA and CDR2 is YSLEER. The CDR3 protein is CASSQEMTYEQYF. The CDR3 bases are TGCGCCAGCAGCCAAGAGATGACGTACGAGCAGTACTTC.

As for this clonotype: At one end the junction does not follow the germline gene, possibly because of a read error. The CDR3 DNA follows: TGTGCCAGCGGATACGGGCAGTACTTC. Translated: CASGYGQYF. V and J are TRBV27 and TRBJ2-7, with D hard to call. Germline V gene lookup returns CDR1 MNHEY and CDR2 SMNVEV (reference sequence). The length of the CDR3 is 9 residues.

As DNA, the CDR3 is TGTGCCAGCAGTTACGGGAGGATGAACACTGAAGCTTTCTTT. Protein product: CASSYGRMNTEAFF. The chain carries TRBV6-2 or TRBV6-3 and TRBJ1-1; no clear D gene. The CDR3 has 14 amino acids. Germline V gene lookup returns CDR1 MNHEY and CDR2 SVGEGT. V was cut by 2 bases and J by 0 bases, with 7 bases left in between.

Worth noting for this clonotype: A much larger clone differs by one base, so this may be a read error. The rearrangement uses TRBV12-5 and TRBJ1-1; no reliable D call. The CDR3 has 12 amino acids. CDR1 is LGHNT and CDR2 is FRNRAP in the germline V gene. The CDR3 region is CASGLWNTEASF. In nucleotides, the CDR3 is TGTGCTAGTGGTTTGTGGAACACTGAAGCTTCCTTT. The full variable domain, with the rest looked up from reference TRBV12-5 and TRBJ1-1, is DARVTQTPRHKVTEMGQEVTMRCQPILGHNTVFWYRQTMMQGLELLAYFRNRAPLDDSGMPKDRFSAEMPDATLATLKIQPSEPRDSAVYFCASGLWNTEASFGQGTRLTVV.

The rearrangement uses TRBV6-1 and TRBJ2-7; the D gene is possibly TRBD1 (6 bases). CDR1 is MNHNS, CDR2 SASEGT, per germline. This CDR3 has 15 amino acids. Deletions cut 6 bases from V and 2 bases from J, with 17 bases between. The CDR3 loop is CASSPPWTEAYEQYF. In nucleotides, the CDR3 is TGTGCCAGCAGCCCCCCTTGGACAGAAGCCTACGAGCAGTACTTC.

This clonotype came up many times. The V gene is TRBV4-1, the J gene TRBJ1-5, with D uncertain. The CDR3 runs 15 residues. Trimming removed 0 bases from V and 0 bases from J, with 6 bases in between. Germline V gene sequence: CDR1 MGHRA, CDR2 YSYEKL. Here the CDR3 reads CASSQDGLSNQPQHF. CDR3 nucleotide sequence: TGCGCCAGCAGCCAAGACGGACTTAGCAATCAGCCCCAGCATTTT.

This clonotype was counted ten times or more. The genes are TRBV27 and TRBJ2-1, with TRBD2 matching over 7 bases. J lost 8 bases, V lost 3 bases, and 10 bases had no gene match. Germline V gene sequence: CDR1 MNHEY, CDR2 SMNVEV (reference sequence). CDR3 length: 15 residues. CDR3 residues: CASSFGLAAVHEQFF. The CDR3 DNA reads as TGTGCCAGCAGTTTTGGGCTAGCGGCGGTCCATGAGCAGTTCTTC.

This clonotype was picked up a small number of times. This sequence joins TRBV12-3 or TRBV12-4 and TRBJ2-5; TRBD2 aligns across 9 bases. V was clipped by 6 bases and J by 5 bases; unmatched bases: 4. This CDR3 has 13 residues. The CDR3 sequence: CASSQSGGETQYF. In nucleotides, the CDR3 is TGTGCCAGCAGCCAAAGCGGGGGGGAGACCCAGTACTTC.

There are many counts of this clonotype. This chain links TRBV6-1 with TRBJ1-1; D ambiguous. This CDR3 has 14 amino acids. The V gene lost 1 base and the J gene lost 8 bases, with 14 bases spanning the gap. Looked up from germline, CDR1 is MNHNS and CDR2 is SASEGT. DNA of the CDR3: TGTGCCAGCAGTGAAGATTTAGATGGGGAGGAAGCTTTCTTT. Translated: CASSEDLDGEEAFF.

This clonotype appeared many times. The genes are TRBV27 and TRBJ2-7; D could derive from TRBD1 or TRBD2 (5 bases each). The CDR3 totals 14 residues. Germline values: CDR1 MNHEY, CDR2 SMNVEV (reference sequence). V shed 4 bases and J shed 7 bases, with 17 bases lying between them. CDR3 amino acids: CASSSYQGPGEQYF. The CDR3 DNA sequence: TGTGCCAGCAGTTCATACCAGGGCCCGGGGGAGCAGTACTTC.

This clonotype was detected ten times or more. The CDR3 DNA follows: TGTGCCAGCATCCGACTCCAATTGGGCACAGATACGCAGTATTTT. Translation gives CASIRLQLGTDTQYF. This rearrangement joins TRBV2 to TRBJ2-3; D not resolved. This CDR3 has 15 amino acids. Germline lookup yields CDR1 SNHLY and CDR2 FYNNEI. Trimming took 7 bases from V and 1 from J, leaving 15 bases between them.

Many counts were recorded for this clonotype. The chain joins TRBV19 to TRBJ1-1, with D possibly matching TRBD1 (6 bases). With 5 bases removed from V and 3 bases from J, the gap between germline ends came to 13 bases. Germline CDR1 and CDR2: LNHDA and SQIVND (reference sequence). The CDR3 is made up of 14 amino acids. CDR3 in amino acids: CASSGLGGYTEAFF. CDR3 nucleotide sequence: TGTGCCAGTAGTGGATTAGGGGGTTACACTGAAGCTTTCTTT.

The V gene is TRBV7-4, the J gene TRBJ2-1, with a possible D match to TRBD2 (6 bases). The V end lost 1 base, the J end lost 0 bases, and 16 bases lay between the germline ends. Germline V gives CDR1 SGHVT, CDR2 SQSDAQ. The CDR3 spans 18 residues. The CDR3 region is CASSLGPPVDYSYNEQFF. Written as DNA, the CDR3 is TGTGCCAGCAGCTTAGGGCCTCCCGTGGACTACTCCTACAATGAGCAGTTCTTC.

With respect to this clonotype: Possible read error: a much larger clone is one base away. V usage is TRBV28 and J usage is TRBJ1-1; D gene ambiguous. V gave up 2 bases and J gave up 2 bases, with 12 bases separating them. Germline V gene sequence: CDR1 MDHEN, CDR2 SYDVKM. This CDR3 has 15 residues. The CDR3 protein is CASSLRFTGNTEAFF. In DNA form, the CDR3 reads TGTGCCAGCAGTTTACGGTTCACCGGAAACACTGAAGCTTTCTTT. Full variable domain (outside the CDR3, taken from reference TRBV28 and TRBJ1-1): DVKVTQSSRYLVKRTGEKVFLECVQDMDHENMFWYRQDPGLGLRLIYFSYDVKMKEKGDIPEGYSVSREKKERFSLILESASTNQTSMYLCASSLRFTGNTEAFFGQGTRLTVV.

About this clonotype itself: One junction end disagrees with the germline gene, perhaps due to a read error. The V gene is TRBV29-1, the J gene TRBJ2-7, with TRBD1 as a possible D gene (5 bases). In germline, CDR1 is SQVTM, CDR2 ANQGSEA. The CDR3 contains 12 residues. As DNA, the CDR3 is TGCAGCGTTGAAGTCAGGGCCTACGAGCGGTACTTC. Protein: CSVEVRAYERYF.

Ten or more counts support this clonotype. This chain connects TRBV27 to TRBJ1-5; 7 bases align to TRBD1. Trimming removed 5 bases from V and 2 bases from J; junction bases left unmatched: 3. CDR3 length: 14 residues. Looked up from germline, CDR1 is MNHEY and CDR2 is SMNVEV (reference sequence). The CDR3 bases are TGTGCCAGCAGTCCCGGACAGGGCAATCAGCCCCAGCATTTT. Protein sequence: CASSPGQGNQPQHF.

A note on this clonotype: It may be a read error: a sequence one base away is much more abundant. The CDR3 reads CASEGPIYGYTF. In nucleotides, the CDR3 is TGTGCCAGCGAGGGACCGATCTATGGCTACACCTTC. This chain connects TRBV7-6 to TRBJ1-2; D perhaps matches TRBD1 (5 bases). Germline V CDR1 and CDR2: SGHVS, FNYEAQ. V was shortened by 8 bases and J by 4 bases, with 11 bases between the two germline ends. The CDR3 has 12 amino acids.

This clonotype was seen repeatedly, ten times or more. The V gene is TRBV11-2, the J gene TRBJ1-1, with TRBD1 identical over 8 bases. Trimming at V came to 5 bases and at J to 5 bases, leaving 10 bases not matched to a gene. Germline V CDR1 and CDR2: SGHAT, FQNNGV. The CDR3 totals 15 residues. CDR3 protein: CASSLNYQGATEAFF. Here the CDR3 DNA reads TGTGCCAGCAGCCTAAATTACCAGGGGGCAACTGAAGCTTTCTTT.

The chain carries TRBV19 and TRBJ2-7; 9 positions match TRBD1. The CDR3 loop spans 16 amino acids. V was clipped by 0 bases and J by 6 bases; unmatched bases: 9. Germline V gives CDR1 LNHDA, CDR2 SQIVND (reference sequence). The CDR3 protein is CASSIDLGTGLAEQYF. Written as DNA, the CDR3 is TGTGCCAGTAGTATAGATCTAGGGACAGGGCTCGCCGAGCAGTACTTC.

At least ten counts were recorded for this clonotype. The chain couples TRBV30 to TRBJ2-2; maybe TRBD2 (5 bases). There are 12 residues in the CDR3. Germline loops: CDR1 GTSNPN, CDR2 SVGIG (reference sequence). The ends were cut back, 2 bases at V and 6 bases at J, with 7 bases in the middle. CDR3 amino acids: CAWSSGSGELFF. The CDR3 DNA reads TGTGCCTGGAGTTCGGGGTCCGGGGAGCTGTTTTTT.

This rearrangement joins TRBV4-3 to TRBJ2-3; TRBD2 aligns across 9 bases. V trimming: 0 bases; J trimming: 4 bases; junction bases outside the gene matches: 11. Germline-derived CDR1 and CDR2 are LGHNA and YSLEER. The length of the CDR3 is 18 residues. DNA of the CDR3: TGCGCCAGCAGCCAAGATGTTATGCTAGCGGGATCGGCAGATACGCAGTATTTT. Translated: CASSQDVMLAGSADTQYF.